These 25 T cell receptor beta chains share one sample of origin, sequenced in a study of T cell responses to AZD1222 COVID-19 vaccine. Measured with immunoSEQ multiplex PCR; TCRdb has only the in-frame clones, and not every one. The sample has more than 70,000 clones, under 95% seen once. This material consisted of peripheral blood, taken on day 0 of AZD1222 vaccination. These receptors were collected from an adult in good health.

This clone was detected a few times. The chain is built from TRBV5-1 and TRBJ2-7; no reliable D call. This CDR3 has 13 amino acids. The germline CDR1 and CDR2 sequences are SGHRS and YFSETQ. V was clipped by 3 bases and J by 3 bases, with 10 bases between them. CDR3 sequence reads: CASSSLESYEQYF. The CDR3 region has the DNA TGCGCCAGCAGCTCTTTGGAAAGCTACGAGCAGTACTTC.

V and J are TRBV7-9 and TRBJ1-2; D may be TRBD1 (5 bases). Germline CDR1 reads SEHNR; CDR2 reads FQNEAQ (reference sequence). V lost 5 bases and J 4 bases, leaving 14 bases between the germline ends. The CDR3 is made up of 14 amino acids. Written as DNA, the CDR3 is TGTGCCAGCAGCGAAGAGGGACGGGGCTATGGCTACACCTTC. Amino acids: CASSEEGRGYGYTF. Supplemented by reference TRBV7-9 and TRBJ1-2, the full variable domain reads DTGVSQNPRHKITKRGQNVTFRCDPISEHNRLYWYRQTLGQGPEFLTYFQNEAQLEKSRLLSDRFSAERPKGSFSTLEIQRTEQGDSAMYLCASSEEGRGYGYTFGSGTRLTVV.

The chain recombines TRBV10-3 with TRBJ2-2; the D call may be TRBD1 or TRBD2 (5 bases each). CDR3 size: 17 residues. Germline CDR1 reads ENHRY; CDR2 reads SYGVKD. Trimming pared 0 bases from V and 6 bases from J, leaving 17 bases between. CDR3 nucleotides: TGTGCCATCAGTGAGTCGCAGGGACGTCGAGCGGCCGGGGAGCTGTTTTTT. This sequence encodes CAISESQGRRAAGELFF.

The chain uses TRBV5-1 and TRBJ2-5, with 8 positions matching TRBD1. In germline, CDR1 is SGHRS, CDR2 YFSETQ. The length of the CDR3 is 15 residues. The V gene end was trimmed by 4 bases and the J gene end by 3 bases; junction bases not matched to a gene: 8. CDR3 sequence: CASSERTGWEETQYF. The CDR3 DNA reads TGCGCCAGCAGCGAACGGACAGGGTGGGAAGAGACCCAGTACTTC.

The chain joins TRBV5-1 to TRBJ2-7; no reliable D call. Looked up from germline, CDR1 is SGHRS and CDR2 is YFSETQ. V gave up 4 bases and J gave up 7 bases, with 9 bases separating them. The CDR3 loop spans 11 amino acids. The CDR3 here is CASSQDREQYF. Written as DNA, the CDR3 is TGCGCCAGCAGCCAGGACCGAGAGCAGTACTTC.

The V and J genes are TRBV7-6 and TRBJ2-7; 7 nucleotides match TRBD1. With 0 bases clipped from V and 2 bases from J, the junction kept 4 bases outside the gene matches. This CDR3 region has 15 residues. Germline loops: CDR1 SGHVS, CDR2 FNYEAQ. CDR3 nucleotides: TGTGCCAGCAGCTTAGCCCCGGGACAGACCTACGAGCAGTACTTC. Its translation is CASSLAPGQTYEQYF.

The CDR3 region has the DNA TGTGCCAGCAGTGAGGCCGGCAGGGGGCACGCTTTCTTT. This sequence encodes CASSEAGRGHAFF. The chain employs TRBV6-1 and TRBJ1-1; 8 bases agree with TRBD1. The CDR3 extends over 13 amino acids. The germline V gene encodes CDR1 MNHNS and CDR2 SASEGT. V shed 3 bases and J 11 bases; nucleotides not matched to a gene: 8.

The CDR3 DNA follows: TGTGCCAGCAGAAGTTTTAACAGGGGGCTGGGGACTGAAGCTTTCTTT. Its translation: CASRSFNRGLGTEAFF. The chain links TRBV2 to TRBJ1-1; 9 bases are a match to TRBD1. Trimming took 6 bases from V and 5 from J; bases not matched to a gene: 13. Germline V lookup: CDR1 SNHLY, CDR2 FYNNEI. The CDR3 extends over 16 amino acids.

In DNA, the CDR3 is TGTGCCAGCTCACCACCTAACGGGGGGACCAATCAGCCCCAGCATTTT. This codes for CASSPPNGGTNQPQHF. The V call is TRBV18, the J call TRBJ1-5, with TRBD1 as a possible D gene (5 bases). This CDR3 contains 16 residues. The germline gives CDR1 KGHSH, CDR2 LQKENI. V was clipped by 0 bases and J by 3 bases, with 12 bases between them.

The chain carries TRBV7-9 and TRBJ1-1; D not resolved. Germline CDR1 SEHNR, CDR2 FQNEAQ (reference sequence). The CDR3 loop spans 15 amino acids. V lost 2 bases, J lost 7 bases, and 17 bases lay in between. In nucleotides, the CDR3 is TGTGCCAGCAGCTTAATAGGCACATCAAATATTGAAGCTTTCTTT. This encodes CASSLIGTSNIEAFF.

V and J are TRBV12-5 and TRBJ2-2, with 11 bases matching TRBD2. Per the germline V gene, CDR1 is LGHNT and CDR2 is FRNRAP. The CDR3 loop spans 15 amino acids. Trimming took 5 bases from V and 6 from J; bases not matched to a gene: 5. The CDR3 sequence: CASGAYSGGAGELFF. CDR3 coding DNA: TGTGCTAGTGGTGCATATAGCGGGGGGGCCGGGGAGCTGTTTTTT.

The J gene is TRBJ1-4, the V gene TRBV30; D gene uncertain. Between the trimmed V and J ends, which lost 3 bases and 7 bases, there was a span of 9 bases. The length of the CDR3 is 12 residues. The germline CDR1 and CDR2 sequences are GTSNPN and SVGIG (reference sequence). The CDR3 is CAWRLVAEKLFF. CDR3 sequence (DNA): TGTGCCTGGAGATTGGTAGCTGAAAAACTGTTTTTT.

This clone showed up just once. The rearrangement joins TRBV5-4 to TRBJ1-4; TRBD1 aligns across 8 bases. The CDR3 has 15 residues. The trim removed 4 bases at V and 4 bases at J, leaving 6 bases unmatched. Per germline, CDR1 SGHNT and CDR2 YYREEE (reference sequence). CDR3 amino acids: CASSRTGWDNEKLFF. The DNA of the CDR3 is TGTGCCAGCAGCCGGACAGGGTGGGATAATGAAAAACTGTTTTTT. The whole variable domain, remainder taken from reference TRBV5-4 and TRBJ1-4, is ETGVTQSPTHLIKTRGQQVTLRCSSQSGHNTVSWYQQALGQGPQFIFQYYREEENGRGNFPPRFSGLQFPNYSSELNVNALELDDSALYLCASSRTGWDNEKLFFGSGTQLSVL.

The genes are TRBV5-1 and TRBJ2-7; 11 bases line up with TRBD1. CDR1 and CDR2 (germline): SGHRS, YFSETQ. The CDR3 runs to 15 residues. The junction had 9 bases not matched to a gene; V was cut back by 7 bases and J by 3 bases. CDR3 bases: TGCGCCAGCGACCTGGGAGGGACAGGGGGCTACGAGCAGTACTTC. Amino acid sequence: CASDLGGTGGYEQYF.

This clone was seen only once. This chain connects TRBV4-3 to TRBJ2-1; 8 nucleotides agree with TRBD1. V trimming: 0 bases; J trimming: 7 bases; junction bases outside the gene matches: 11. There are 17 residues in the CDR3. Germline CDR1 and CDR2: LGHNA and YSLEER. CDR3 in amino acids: CASSQELPGGAQNEQFF. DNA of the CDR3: TGCGCCAGCAGCCAAGAGCTCCCAGGGGGCGCTCAGAATGAGCAGTTCTTC.

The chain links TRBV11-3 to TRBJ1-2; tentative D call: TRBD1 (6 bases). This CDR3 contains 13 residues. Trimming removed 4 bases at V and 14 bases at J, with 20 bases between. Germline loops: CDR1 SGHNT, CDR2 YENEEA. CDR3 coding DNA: TGTGCCAGCAGCTCCGGAAGGGGGTTCGGGCGGACCTTC. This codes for CASSSGRGFGRTF. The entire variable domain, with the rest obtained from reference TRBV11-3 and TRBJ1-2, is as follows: EAGVVQSPRYKIIEKKQPVAFWCNPISGHNTLYWYLQNLGQGPELLIRYENEEAVDDSQLPKDRFSAERLKGVDSTLKIQPAELGDSAVYLCASSSGRGFGRTFGSGTRLTVV.

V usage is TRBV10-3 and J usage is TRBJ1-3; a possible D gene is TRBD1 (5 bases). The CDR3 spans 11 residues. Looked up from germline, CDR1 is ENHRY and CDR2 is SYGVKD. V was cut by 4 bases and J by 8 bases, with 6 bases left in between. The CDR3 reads CAISGGDTIYF. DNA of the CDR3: TGTGCCATCAGTGGAGGGGACACCATATATTTT.

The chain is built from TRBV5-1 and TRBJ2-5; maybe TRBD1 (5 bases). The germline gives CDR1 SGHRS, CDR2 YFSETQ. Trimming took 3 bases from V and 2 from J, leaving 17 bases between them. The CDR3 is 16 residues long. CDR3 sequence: CASSWLLPTDQETQYF. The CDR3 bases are TGCGCCAGCAGCTGGCTGTTACCGACAGATCAAGAGACCCAGTACTTC.

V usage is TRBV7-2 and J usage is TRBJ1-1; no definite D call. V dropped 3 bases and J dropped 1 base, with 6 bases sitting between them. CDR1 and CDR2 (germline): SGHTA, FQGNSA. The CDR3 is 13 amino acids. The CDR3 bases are TGTGCCAGCAGCTTTTCCAAGAACACTGAAGCTTTCTTT. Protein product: CASSFSKNTEAFF.

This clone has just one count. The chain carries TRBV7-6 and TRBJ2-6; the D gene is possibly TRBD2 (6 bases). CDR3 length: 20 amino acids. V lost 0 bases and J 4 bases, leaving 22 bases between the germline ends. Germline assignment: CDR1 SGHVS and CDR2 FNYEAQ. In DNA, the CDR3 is TGTGCCAGCAGCTTAGCGGCTCCTAGCGTCTCACGGCAAGGGGCCAACGTCCTGACTTTC. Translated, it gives CASSLAAPSVSRQGANVLTF.

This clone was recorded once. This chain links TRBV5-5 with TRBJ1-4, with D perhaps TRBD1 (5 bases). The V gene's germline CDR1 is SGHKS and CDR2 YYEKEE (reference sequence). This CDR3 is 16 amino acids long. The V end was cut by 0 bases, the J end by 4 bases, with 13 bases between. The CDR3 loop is CASSLDSQGFNEKLFF. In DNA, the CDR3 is TGTGCCAGCAGCTTGGATTCTCAGGGCTTTAATGAAAAACTGTTTTTT.

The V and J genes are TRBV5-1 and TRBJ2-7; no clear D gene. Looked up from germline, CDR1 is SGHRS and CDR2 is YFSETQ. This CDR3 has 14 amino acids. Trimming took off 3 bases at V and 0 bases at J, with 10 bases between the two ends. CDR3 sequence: CASSSTASSYEQYF. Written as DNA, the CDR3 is TGCGCCAGCAGCTCGACTGCGAGCTCCTACGAGCAGTACTTC. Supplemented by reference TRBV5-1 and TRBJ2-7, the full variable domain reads KAGVTQTPRYLIKTRGQQVTLSCSPISGHRSVSWYQQTPGQGLQFLFEYFSETQRNKGNFPGRFSGRQFSNSRSEMNVSTLELGDSALYLCASSSTASSYEQYFGPGTRLTVT.

The CDR3 DNA follows: TGTGCCGCAGGGACAGCGGTCAGGGATACGCAGTATTTT. As protein: CAAGTAVRDTQYF. The chain carries TRBV19 and TRBJ2-3, with 7 bases lining up with TRBD1. CDR3 size: 13 residues. With V trimmed by 11 bases and J by 6 bases, 11 bases remained unmatched. Per the germline V gene, CDR1 is LNHDA and CDR2 is SQIVND (reference sequence).

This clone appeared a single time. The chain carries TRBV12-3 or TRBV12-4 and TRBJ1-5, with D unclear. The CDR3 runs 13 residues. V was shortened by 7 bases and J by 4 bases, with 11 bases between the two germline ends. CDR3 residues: CASTKRGNQPQHF. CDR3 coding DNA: TGTGCCAGCACGAAACGGGGAAATCAGCCCCAGCATTTT.

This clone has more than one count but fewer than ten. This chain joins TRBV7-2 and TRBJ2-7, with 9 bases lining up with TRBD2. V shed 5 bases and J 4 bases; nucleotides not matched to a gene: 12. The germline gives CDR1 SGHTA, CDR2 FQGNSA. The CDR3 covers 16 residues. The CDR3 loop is CASSPFGSGSGYEQYF. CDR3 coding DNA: TGTGCCAGCAGCCCGTTCGGTAGCGGGAGCGGGTACGAGCAGTACTTC.